This T cell receptor (beta chain) came from a study of blood T cell repertoires in COVID-19. Study as a whole: From the United States, Italy and Spain came samples of acute and convalescent COVID-19.

CDR3 length: 16 amino acids. The V segment lost 5 bases and the J segment 5 bases; nucleotides outside the gene matches: 7. CDR1 is SEHNR, CDR2 FQNEAQ, per germline (reference sequence). Assay used: immunoSEQ multiplex PCR; TCRdb lists only in-frame clones, some missing. This sample yields roughly 310,000 clones, of which 75% to 90% are seen a single time; approximately 9.4% belongs to the top ten. The receptor's source is a woman in her thirties or forties who had recovered from COVID-19. The sample was PBMCs or T cells enriched from blood (not recorded which). The chain links TRBV7-9 to TRBJ2-3; 13 positions match TRBD2. The CDR3 region is CASSRTSGRARDTQYF. In DNA, the CDR3 is TGTGCCAGCAGCCGCACTAGCGGGAGGGCCCGAGATACGCAGTATTTT.